The next 24 T cell receptor beta chains were all read from a single sample in a study of shared clonotypes between healthy human individuals. Clones were read by immunoSEQ multiplex PCR, and TCRdb kept only the in-frame ones, dropping some. The data show roughly 550,000 clones, with roughly 95% seen just once and 0.095% to 0.12% held by the top ten. Naive CD8 cells, CD45RO-negative and positively selected for CCR7, excluded terminally differentiated effector memory CD45RA+ cells. Material: naive CD8+ T cells sorted from blood. The receptors were sampled from a woman in her thirties in good health.

The gene calls are TRBV7-6 and TRBJ1-1; the D is unclear. The V and J ends lost 4 bases and 4 bases respectively, with 16 bases between them. Germline V gene sequence: CDR1 SGHVS, CDR2 FNYEAQ. This CDR3 has 15 amino acids. The CDR3 DNA follows: TGTGCCAGCAGCTCGGCCGGATTCGAGGGCACTGAAGCTTTCTTT. Translating it yields CASSSAGFEGTEAFF.

The chain links TRBV5-6 to TRBJ2-3, with TRBD2 matching over 9 bases. The CDR3 is 15 amino acids. V gave up 4 bases and J gave up 1 base; unmatched junction bases: 4. CDR1 and CDR2 from the germline V gene are SGHDT and YYEEEE. In DNA, the CDR3 is TGTGCCAGCAGCCTTCGGACTAGCGGCACAGATACGCAGTATTTT. Its translation: CASSLRTSGTDTQYF.

This clone was seen just once. V usage is TRBV13 and J usage is TRBJ2-7; D possibly corresponds to TRBD2 (6 bases). Germline V lookup: CDR1 PRHDT, CDR2 FYEKMQ (reference sequence). This CDR3 is 14 amino acids long. V lost 0 bases and J 5 bases, leaving 11 bases between the germline ends. CDR3 nucleotides: TGTGCCAGCAGCTTAGGCCTAGCGAACCACGAGCAGTACTTC. Its protein product is CASSLGLANHEQYF.

This chain links TRBV27 with TRBJ2-1; possibly TRBD2 for D (6 bases). Germline V gives CDR1 MNHEY, CDR2 SMNVEV (reference sequence). The CDR3 is 12 residues long. V lost 8 bases and J lost 6, with 11 bases in between. CDR3 protein: CASWRDFNEQFF. CDR3 sequence (DNA): TGTGCCAGCTGGAGGGACTTCAATGAGCAGTTCTTC.

J is TRBJ1-4 and V is TRBV2, with D unresolved. This CDR3 has 14 residues. The V end was cut by 3 bases, the J end by 8 bases, with 13 bases between. Looked up from germline, CDR1 is SNHLY and CDR2 is FYNNEI. CDR3 region: CASSDRSWEEKLFF. The CDR3 DNA sequence: TGTGCCAGCAGTGACCGGAGTTGGGAAGAAAAACTGTTTTTT.

The chain joins TRBV11-2 to TRBJ2-3, with a tentative D call TRBD2 (5 bases). From germline, CDR1 is SGHAT and CDR2 FQNNGV. Trimming shortened V by 2 bases and J by 0 bases, and 9 bases separated the two germline ends. The CDR3 consists of 15 residues. The CDR3 region has the DNA TGTGCCAGCAGCTTAAGCGGATCTAGCACAGATACGCAGTATTTT. Translated: CASSLSGSSTDTQYF.

This clone was counted between two and nine times. The chain combines TRBV29-1 with TRBJ1-1, with D perhaps TRBD1 (6 bases). The CDR3 extends over 16 amino acids. V gave up 5 bases and J gave up 0 bases, with 19 bases separating them. CDR1 is SQVTM and CDR2 is ANQGSEA in the germline V gene. CDR3 nucleotides: TGCAGCGTTCCCATTACAGGGCTAGGGATGAACACTGAAGCTTTCTTT. It encodes CSVPITGLGMNTEAFF. Supplemented by reference TRBV29-1 and TRBJ1-1, the full variable domain reads SAVISQKPSRDICQRGTSLTIQCQVDSQVTMMFWYRQQPGQSLTLIATANQGSEATYESGFVIDKFPISRPNLTFSTLTVSNMSPEDSSIYLCSVPITGLGMNTEAFFGQGTRLTVV.

In regard to this clone: In the same sample, other DNA sequences code for this CDR3. V gene TRBV28 combines with J gene TRBJ2-7; D not resolved. Trimming cost V 5 bases and J 3 bases, with 5 bases left between them. This CDR3 region has 11 residues. Germline CDR1 MDHEN, CDR2 SYDVKM. CDR3 nucleotide sequence: TGTGCCAGCAGTCCGGGCTACGAGCAGTACTTC. Translating gives CASSPGYEQYF.

The rearrangement uses TRBV29-1 and TRBJ2-7; a possible D gene is TRBD1 (5 bases). Germline CDR1 reads SQVTM; CDR2 reads ANQGSEA. The CDR3 runs to 14 residues. Trimming took 0 bases from V and 0 from J, leaving 9 bases between them. Here the CDR3 reads CSVEDRAISYEQYF. Written as DNA, the CDR3 is TGCAGCGTTGAAGACAGGGCCATCTCCTACGAGCAGTACTTC.

V gene TRBV4-1 combines with J gene TRBJ1-3; D ambiguous. V was trimmed by 1 base and J by 4 bases, leaving 11 bases between them. The CDR3 is made up of 15 amino acids. CDR1 is MGHRA and CDR2 is YSYEKL in the germline V gene. CDR3 loop: CASSQASPGGNTIYF. DNA for the CDR3: TGCGCCAGCAGCCAAGCCTCCCCGGGGGGAAACACCATATATTTT.

Details on this clone: Different DNA sequences within this sample yield the same CDR3. The rearrangement links TRBV7-9 to TRBJ2-1; TRBD2 agrees at 13 bases. The J segment lost 5 bases and the V segment lost 5 bases, leaving 3 bases of the junction unmatched. This CDR3 has 15 amino acids. Germline CDR1 is SEHNR and CDR2 is FQNEAQ (reference sequence). CDR3 sequence (DNA): TGTGCCAGCAGCCCGGGGACTAGCGGGAACAATGAGCAGTTCTTC. It codes for CASSPGTSGNNEQFF. The variable domain in full, completed from reference TRBV7-9 and TRBJ2-1, reads DTGVSQNPRHKITKRGQNVTFRCDPISEHNRLYWYRQTLGQGPEFLTYFQNEAQLEKSRLLSDRFSAERPKGSFSTLEIQRTEQGDSAMYLCASSPGTSGNNEQFFGPGTRLTVL.

The chain has TRBV25-1 and TRBJ1-6; TRBD1 matches at 8 bases. The germline gives CDR1 MGHDK, CDR2 SYGVNS. This CDR3 is 13 amino acids long. The V and J ends lost 8 bases and 7 bases, in that order; junction bases with no gene match: 4. This chain's CDR3 is CASAGQGNSPLHF. DNA of the CDR3: TGTGCCAGCGCTGGACAGGGAAATTCACCCCTCCACTTT.

For this clone: Other nucleotide sequences from this sample produce the same CDR3. The chain couples TRBV14 to TRBJ1-1; no reliable D call. Trimming took off 0 bases at V and 0 bases at J, with 14 bases between the two ends. The CDR3 sequence is 17 residues long. Germline V gene sequence: CDR1 SGHDN, CDR2 FVKESK. The CDR3 here is CASSQELGPLMNTEAFF. The CDR3 DNA reads TGTGCCAGCAGCCAAGAGTTAGGGCCGCTCATGAACACTGAAGCTTTCTTT.

The rearrangement uses TRBV27 and TRBJ2-1, with a tentative D call TRBD2 (5 bases). Trimming removed 5 bases from V and 9 bases from J, with 17 bases in between. The length of the CDR3 is 14 residues. Germline values: CDR1 MNHEY, CDR2 SMNVEV (reference sequence). The CDR3 loop reads CASSIRTGASEQFF. CDR3 DNA: TGTGCCAGCAGTATAAGGACTGGAGCCTCTGAGCAGTTCTTC.

A single count supports this clone. The J gene is TRBJ1-1, the V gene TRBV19; D is uncertain. This CDR3 region has 13 residues. In germline, CDR1 is LNHDA, CDR2 SQIVND (reference sequence). V dropped 5 bases and J dropped 3 bases, with 10 bases sitting between them. Here the CDR3 DNA reads TGTGCCAGTAGTGTTTGGGTGCACACTGAAGCTTTCTTT. Translated, it gives CASSVWVHTEAFF.

This chain uses TRBV25-1 with TRBJ1-4, with D hard to call. The V end was cut by 5 bases, the J end by 8 bases, with 21 bases between. Germline CDR1 is MGHDK and CDR2 is SYGVNS. CDR3 length: 16 amino acids. In DNA, the CDR3 is TGTGCCAGCAGTTCCCCTTACGGGATACAACCAGAAAAACTGTTTTTT. Translation: CASSSPYGIQPEKLFF. The whole variable domain, remainder taken from reference TRBV25-1 and TRBJ1-4, is EADIYQTPRYLVIGTGKKITLECSQTMGHDKMYWYQQDPGMELHLIHYSYGVNSTEKGDLSSESTVSRIRTEHFPLTLESARPSHTSQYLCASSSPYGIQPEKLFFGSGTQLSVL.

The rearrangement joins TRBV19 to TRBJ1-1, with D maybe TRBD1 (5 bases). Trimming shortened V by 5 bases and J by 0 bases, and 25 bases separated the two germline ends. Germline V gives CDR1 LNHDA, CDR2 SQIVND (reference sequence). The CDR3 loop spans 19 amino acids. In DNA, the CDR3 is TGTGCCAGTAGTCCCGAGGGGTGGAGAGGTGTCGCGATGAACACTGAAGCTTTCTTT. Translated: CASSPEGWRGVAMNTEAFF.

The chain is built from TRBV19 and TRBJ1-5; D is unresolved. CDR1 is LNHDA and CDR2 is SQIVND in the germline V gene (reference sequence). Trimming took off 5 bases at V and 6 bases at J, with 8 bases between the two ends. The CDR3 runs 12 residues. Here the CDR3 reads CASSRRAQPQHF. The CDR3 DNA sequence: TGTGCCAGTAGTCGAAGGGCTCAGCCCCAGCATTTT.

The V gene is TRBV5-6, the J gene TRBJ2-2; 7 bases fit TRBD1. The junction had 2 bases not matched to a gene; V was cut back by 0 bases and J by 0 bases. The CDR3 consists of 16 residues. Looked up from germline, CDR1 is SGHDT and CDR2 is YYEEEE. The CDR3 spells CASSLADRANTGELFF. Written as DNA, the CDR3 is TGTGCCAGCAGCTTGGCCGACAGGGCGAACACCGGGGAGCTGTTTTTT.

This clone was seen a single time. The J gene is TRBJ2-7, the V gene TRBV27; D call uncertain. Germline CDR1 MNHEY, CDR2 SMNVEV (reference sequence). Trimming took off 5 bases at V and 0 bases at J, with 11 bases between the two ends. The CDR3 is 14 amino acids. The CDR3 DNA follows: TGTGCCAGCAGTCCCAACTTCCCCTCCTACGAGCAGTACTTC. Translated: CASSPNFPSYEQYF.

This chain uses TRBV6-5 with TRBJ1-2, with 9 bases lining up with TRBD1. Germline trimming cut 6 bases from V and 13 bases from J; bases unmatched to any gene: 12. The length of the CDR3 is 13 residues. Per germline, CDR1 MNHEY and CDR2 SVGAGI. The CDR3 is CASSLDRGDLSTF. The CDR3 DNA sequence: TGTGCCAGCAGCCTCGACAGGGGGGATCTTTCCACCTTC.

The gene calls are TRBV15 and TRBJ1-1; TRBD1 might be the D (6 bases). The V end was cut by 4 bases, the J end by 2 bases, with 17 bases between. The CDR3 is 16 amino acids. Germline V gene lookup returns CDR1 LNHNV and CDR2 YYDKDF (reference sequence). The CDR3 nucleotides are TGTGCCACCAGCACCACCGGGACACTACTTAACACTGAAGCTTTCTTT. Translation: CATSTTGTLLNTEAFF.

The chain combines TRBV6-5 with TRBJ2-7, with D maybe TRBD1 (6 bases). The length of the CDR3 is 15 residues. V gave up 7 bases and J gave up 0 bases, with 16 bases separating them. CDR1 is MNHEY, CDR2 SVGAGI, per germline. CDR3: CASTATGPSSYEQYF. The CDR3 DNA reads as TGTGCCAGCACTGCGACAGGACCTAGCTCCTACGAGCAGTACTTC.

The chain couples TRBV4-2 to TRBJ2-2; D remains ambiguous. V dropped 1 base and J dropped 6 bases, with 9 bases sitting between them. CDR3 length equals 14 residues. Germline V CDR1 and CDR2: LGHNA, YNFKEQ. CDR3 sequence reads: CASSQVVTSGELFF. The CDR3 coding sequence is TGTGCCAGCAGCCAAGTTGTAACATCCGGGGAGCTGTTTTTT.